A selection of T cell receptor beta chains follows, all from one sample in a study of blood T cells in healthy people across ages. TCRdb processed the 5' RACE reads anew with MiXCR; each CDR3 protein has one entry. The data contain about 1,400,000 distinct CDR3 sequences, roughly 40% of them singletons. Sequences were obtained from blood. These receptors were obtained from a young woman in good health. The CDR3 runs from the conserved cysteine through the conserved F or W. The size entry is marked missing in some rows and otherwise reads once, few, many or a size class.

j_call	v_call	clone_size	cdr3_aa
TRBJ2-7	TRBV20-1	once	CSASEGTDNRYEEYF
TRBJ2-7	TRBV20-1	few	CSAPPGRKSEQYF
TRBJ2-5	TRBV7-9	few	CASSLGGAQYF
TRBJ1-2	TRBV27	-	CASSLALGSGYTF
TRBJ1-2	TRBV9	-	CASGVAEGPYGYTF
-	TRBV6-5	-	CASSYGRQFETQYF
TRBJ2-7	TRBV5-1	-	CASSTLRDRDDEQYF
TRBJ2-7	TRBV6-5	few	CASSYTLDRGWGFYEQYF
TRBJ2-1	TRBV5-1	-	CASSLGGGRRETQFF
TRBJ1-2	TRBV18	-	CASSPSQGRDGYTF
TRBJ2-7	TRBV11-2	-	CASSAGRNYEQYF
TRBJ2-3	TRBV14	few	CASSVQRGTDTQYF
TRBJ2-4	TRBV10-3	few	CAIRADGTGKAYF
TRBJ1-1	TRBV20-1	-	CSARKELNTEAFF